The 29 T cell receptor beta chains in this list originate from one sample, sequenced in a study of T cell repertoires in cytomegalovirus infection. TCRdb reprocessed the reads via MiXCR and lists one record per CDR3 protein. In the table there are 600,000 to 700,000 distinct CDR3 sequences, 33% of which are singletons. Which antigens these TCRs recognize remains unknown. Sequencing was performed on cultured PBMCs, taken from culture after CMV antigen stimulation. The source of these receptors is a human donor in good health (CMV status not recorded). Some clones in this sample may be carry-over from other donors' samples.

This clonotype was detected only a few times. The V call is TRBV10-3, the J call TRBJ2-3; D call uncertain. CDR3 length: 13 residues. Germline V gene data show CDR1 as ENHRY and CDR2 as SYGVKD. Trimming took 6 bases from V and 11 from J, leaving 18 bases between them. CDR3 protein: CAIRNASPGEQYF. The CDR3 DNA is TGTGCCATCAGAAACGCATCCCCCGGAGAGCAGTATTTT.

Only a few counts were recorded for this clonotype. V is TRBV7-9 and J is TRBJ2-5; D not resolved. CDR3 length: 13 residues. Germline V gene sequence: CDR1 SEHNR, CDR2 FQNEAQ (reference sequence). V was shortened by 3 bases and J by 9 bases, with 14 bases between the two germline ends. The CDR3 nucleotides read TGTGCCAGCAGCTTCCGCGTCCACGAGGCCCAGTACTTC. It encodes CASSFRVHEAQYF.

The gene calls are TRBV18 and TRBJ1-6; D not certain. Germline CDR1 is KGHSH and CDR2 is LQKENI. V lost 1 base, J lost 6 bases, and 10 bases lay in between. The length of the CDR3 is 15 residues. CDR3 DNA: TGTGCCAGCTCACCACTCGCTAGCAGTAATTCACCCCTCCACTTT. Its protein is CASSPLASSNSPLHF.

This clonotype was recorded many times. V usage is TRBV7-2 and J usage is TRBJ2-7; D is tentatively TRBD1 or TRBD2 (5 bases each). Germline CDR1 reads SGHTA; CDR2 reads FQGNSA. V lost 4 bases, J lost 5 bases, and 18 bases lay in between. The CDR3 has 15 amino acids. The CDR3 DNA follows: TGTGCCAGCAGCTCTTCCGGGGCCGTTATGGACGAGCAGTACTTC. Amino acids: CASSSSGAVMDEQYF.

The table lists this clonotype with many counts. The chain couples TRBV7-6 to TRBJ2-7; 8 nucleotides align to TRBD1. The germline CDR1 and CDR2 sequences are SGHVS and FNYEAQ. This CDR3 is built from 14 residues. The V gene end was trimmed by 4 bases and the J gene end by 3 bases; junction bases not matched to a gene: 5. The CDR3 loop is CASSSDRGYYEQYF. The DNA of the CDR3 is TGTGCCAGCAGCTCCGACAGGGGTTACTACGAGCAGTACTTC.

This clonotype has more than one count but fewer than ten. The CDR3 DNA follows: TGCGCCAGCAGCCAGGCCTTTGGCGGGAGGGATTACGAGCAGTACTTC. Amino acids: CASSQAFGGRDYEQYF. V and J are TRBV4-1 and TRBJ2-7, with TRBD2 identical over 9 bases. Germline V gene data show CDR1 as MGHRA and CDR2 as YSYEKL. The CDR3 is 16 amino acids. The ends lost 3 bases at V and 4 bases at J; junction bases unmatched: 10.

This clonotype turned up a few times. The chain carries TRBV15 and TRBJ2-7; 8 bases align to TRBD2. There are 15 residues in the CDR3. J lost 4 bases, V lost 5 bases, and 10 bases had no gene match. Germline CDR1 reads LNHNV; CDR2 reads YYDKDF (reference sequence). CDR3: CATSSSGGTKYEQYF. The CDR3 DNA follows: TGTGCCACCAGCTCCTCGGGAGGGACCAAGTACGAGCAGTACTTC. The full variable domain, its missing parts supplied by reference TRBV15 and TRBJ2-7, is DAMVIQNPRYQVTQFGKPVTLSCSQTLNHNVMYWYQQKSSQAPKLLFHYYDKDFNNEADTPDNFQSRRPNTSFCFLDIRSPGLGDTAMYLCATSSSGGTKYEQYFGPGTRLTVT.

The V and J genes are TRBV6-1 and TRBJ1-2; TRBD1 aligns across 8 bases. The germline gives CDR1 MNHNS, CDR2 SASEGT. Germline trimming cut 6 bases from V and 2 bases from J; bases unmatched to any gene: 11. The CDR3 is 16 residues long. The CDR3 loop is CASSVKDRVPNYGYTF. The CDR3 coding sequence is TGTGCCAGCAGCGTAAAGGACAGGGTGCCAAACTATGGCTACACCTTC.

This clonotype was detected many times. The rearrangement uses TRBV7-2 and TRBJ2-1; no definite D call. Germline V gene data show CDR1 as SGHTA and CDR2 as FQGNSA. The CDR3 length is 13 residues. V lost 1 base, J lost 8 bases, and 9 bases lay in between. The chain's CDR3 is CASSLGVGDEQFF. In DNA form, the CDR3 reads TGTGCCAGCAGCTTAGGAGTTGGGGATGAGCAGTTCTTC. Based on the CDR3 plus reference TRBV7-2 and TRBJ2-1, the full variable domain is GAGVSQSPSNKVTEKGKDVELRCDPISGHTALYWYRQSLGQGLEFLIYFQGNSAPDKSGLPSDRFSAERTGGSVSTLTIQRTQQEDSAVYLCASSLGVGDEQFFGPGTRLTVL.

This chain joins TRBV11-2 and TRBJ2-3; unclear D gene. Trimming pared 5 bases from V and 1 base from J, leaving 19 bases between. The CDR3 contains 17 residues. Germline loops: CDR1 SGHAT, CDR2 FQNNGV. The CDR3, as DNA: TGTGCCAGCAGCCCCCCCCTGGGCCTAGACCGCACAGATACGCAGTATTTT. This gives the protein CASSPPLGLDRTDTQYF.

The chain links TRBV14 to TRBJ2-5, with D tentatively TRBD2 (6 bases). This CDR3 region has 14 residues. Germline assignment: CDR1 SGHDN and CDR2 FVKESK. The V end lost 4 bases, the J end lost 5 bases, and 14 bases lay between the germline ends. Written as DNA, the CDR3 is TGTGCCAGCAGCCGAAAGGACTACCCCGAGACCCAGTACTTC. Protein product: CASSRKDYPETQYF.

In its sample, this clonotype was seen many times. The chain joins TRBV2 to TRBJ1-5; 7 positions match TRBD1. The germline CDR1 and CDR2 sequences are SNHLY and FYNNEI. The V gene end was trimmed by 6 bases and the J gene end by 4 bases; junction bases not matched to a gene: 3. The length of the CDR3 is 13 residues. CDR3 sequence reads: CASRGQLNQPQHF. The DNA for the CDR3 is TGTGCCAGCAGGGGACAGTTAAATCAGCCCCAGCATTTT.

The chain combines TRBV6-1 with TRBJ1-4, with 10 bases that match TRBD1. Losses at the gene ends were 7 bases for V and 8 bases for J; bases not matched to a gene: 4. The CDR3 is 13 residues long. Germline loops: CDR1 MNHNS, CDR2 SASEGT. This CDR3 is CASIRQGAEKLFF. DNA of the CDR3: TGTGCCAGCATTAGACAGGGGGCGGAAAAACTGTTTTTT.

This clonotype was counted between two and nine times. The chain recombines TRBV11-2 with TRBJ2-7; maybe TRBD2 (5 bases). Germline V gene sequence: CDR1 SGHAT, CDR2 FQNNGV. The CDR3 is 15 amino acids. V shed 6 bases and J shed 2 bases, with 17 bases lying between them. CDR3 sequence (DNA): TGTGCCAGCAGTCCCCCCGAGCGGCCAACCTACGAGCAGTACTTC. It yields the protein CASSPPERPTYEQYF.

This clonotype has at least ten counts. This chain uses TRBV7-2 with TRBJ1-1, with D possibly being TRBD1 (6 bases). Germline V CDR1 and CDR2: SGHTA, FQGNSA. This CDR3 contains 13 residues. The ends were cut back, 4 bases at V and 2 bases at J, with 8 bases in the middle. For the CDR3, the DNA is TGTGCCAGCAGCTCAGGGGCCAACACTGAAGCTTTCTTT. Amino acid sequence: CASSSGANTEAFF.

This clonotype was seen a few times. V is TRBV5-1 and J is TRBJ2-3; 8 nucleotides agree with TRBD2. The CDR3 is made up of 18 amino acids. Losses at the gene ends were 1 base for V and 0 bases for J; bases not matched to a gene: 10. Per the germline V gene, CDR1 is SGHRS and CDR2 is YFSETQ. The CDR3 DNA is TGCGCCAGCAGCTTGCTTCTGGCCGGGGGGGGAAGCACAGATACGCAGTATTTT. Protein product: CASSLLLAGGGSTDTQYF.

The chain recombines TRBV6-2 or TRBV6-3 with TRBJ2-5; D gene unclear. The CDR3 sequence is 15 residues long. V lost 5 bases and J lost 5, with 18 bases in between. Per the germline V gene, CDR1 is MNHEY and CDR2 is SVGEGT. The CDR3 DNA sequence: TGTGCCAGCAGTCCCCGAGGACCCAGGCTGGAGACCCAGTACTTC. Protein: CASSPRGPRLETQYF.

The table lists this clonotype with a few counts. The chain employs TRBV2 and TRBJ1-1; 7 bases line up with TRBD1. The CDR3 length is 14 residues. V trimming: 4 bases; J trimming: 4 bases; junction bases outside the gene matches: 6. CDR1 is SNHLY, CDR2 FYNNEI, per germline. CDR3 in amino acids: CASSGRGGPTEAFF. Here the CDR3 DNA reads TGTGCCAGCAGTGGGCGAGGGGGCCCCACTGAAGCTTTCTTT.

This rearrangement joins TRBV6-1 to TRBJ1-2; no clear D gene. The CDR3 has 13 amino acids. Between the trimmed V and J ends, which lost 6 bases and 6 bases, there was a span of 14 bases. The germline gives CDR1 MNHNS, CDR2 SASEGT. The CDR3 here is CASSSSGYHGYTF. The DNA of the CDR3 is TGTGCCAGCAGCTCCTCTGGGTACCATGGCTACACCTTC.

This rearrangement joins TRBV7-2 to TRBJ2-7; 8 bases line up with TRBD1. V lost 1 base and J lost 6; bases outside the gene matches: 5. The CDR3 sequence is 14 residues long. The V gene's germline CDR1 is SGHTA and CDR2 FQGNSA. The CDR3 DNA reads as TGTGCCAGCAGCTTAGATCCGACAGGGGCCGAGCAGTACTTC. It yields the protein CASSLDPTGAEQYF.

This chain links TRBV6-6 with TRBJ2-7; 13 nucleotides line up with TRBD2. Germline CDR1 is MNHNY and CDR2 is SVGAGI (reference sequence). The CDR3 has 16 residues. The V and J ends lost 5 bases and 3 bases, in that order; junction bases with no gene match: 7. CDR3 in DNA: TGTGCCAGCAGTCCCCGGACTAGCGGGGGAAACTACGAGCAGTACTTC. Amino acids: CASSPRTSGGNYEQYF.

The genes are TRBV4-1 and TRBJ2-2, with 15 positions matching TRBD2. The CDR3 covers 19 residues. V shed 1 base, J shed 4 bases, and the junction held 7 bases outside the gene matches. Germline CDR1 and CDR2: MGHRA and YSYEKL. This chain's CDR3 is CASSQGPGTSGGPTGELFF. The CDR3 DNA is TGCGCCAGCAGCCAAGGGCCCGGGACTAGCGGGGGGCCCACCGGGGAGCTGTTTTTT.

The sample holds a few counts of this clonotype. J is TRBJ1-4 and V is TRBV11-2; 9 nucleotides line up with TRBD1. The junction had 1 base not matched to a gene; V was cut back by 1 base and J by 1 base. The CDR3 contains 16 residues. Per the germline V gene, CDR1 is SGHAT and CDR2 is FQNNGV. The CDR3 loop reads CASSLVTGGTNEKLFF. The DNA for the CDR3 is TGTGCCAGCAGCTTAGTGACAGGGGGAACTAATGAAAAACTGTTTTTT. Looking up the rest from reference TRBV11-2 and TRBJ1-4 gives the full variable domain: EAGVAQSPRYKIIEKRQSVAFWCNPISGHATLYWYQQILGQGPKLLIQFQNNGVVDDSQLPKDRFSAERLKGVDSTLKIQPAKLEDSAVYLCASSLVTGGTNEKLFFGSGTQLSVL.

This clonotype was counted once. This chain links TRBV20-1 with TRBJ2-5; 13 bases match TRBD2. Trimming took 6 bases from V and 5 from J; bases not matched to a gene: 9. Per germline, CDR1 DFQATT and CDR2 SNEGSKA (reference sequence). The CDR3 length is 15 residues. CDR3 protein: CSAWTSGGPRETQYF. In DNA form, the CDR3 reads TGCAGTGCGTGGACTAGCGGGGGCCCGAGGGAGACCCAGTACTTC.

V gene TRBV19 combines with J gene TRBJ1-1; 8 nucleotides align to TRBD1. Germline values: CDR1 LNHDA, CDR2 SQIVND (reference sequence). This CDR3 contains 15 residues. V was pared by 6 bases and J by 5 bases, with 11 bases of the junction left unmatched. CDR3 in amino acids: CASRPADRGRTEAFF. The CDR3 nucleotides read TGTGCCAGTAGACCCGCCGACAGGGGACGGACTGAAGCTTTCTTT. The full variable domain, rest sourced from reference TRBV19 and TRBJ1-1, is DGGITQSPKYLFRKEGQNVTLSCEQNLNHDAMYWYRQDPGQGLRLIYYSQIVNDFQKGDIAEGYSVSREKKESFPLTVTSAQKNPTAFYLCASRPADRGRTEAFFGQGTRLTVV.

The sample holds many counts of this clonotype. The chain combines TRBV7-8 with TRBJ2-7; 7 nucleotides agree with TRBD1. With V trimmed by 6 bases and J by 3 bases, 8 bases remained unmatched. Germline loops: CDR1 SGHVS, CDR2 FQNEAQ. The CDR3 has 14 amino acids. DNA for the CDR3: TGTGCCAGCAGACCCAACAGGGGTAGCTACGAGCAGTACTTC. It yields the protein CASRPNRGSYEQYF.

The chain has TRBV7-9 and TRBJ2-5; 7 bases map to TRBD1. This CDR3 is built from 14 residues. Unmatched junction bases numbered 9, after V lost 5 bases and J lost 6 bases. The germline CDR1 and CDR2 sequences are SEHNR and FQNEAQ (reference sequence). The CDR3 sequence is CASSPAGGSQTQYF. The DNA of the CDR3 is TGTGCCAGCAGCCCGGCAGGGGGTTCCCAGACCCAGTACTTC.

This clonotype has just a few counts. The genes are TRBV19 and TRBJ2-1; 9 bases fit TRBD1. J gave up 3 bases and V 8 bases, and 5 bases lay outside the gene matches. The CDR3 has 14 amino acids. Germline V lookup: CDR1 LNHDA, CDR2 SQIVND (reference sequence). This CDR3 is CASSDRGNYNEQFF. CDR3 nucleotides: TGTGCCAGTTCAGACAGGGGGAACTACAATGAGCAGTTCTTC.

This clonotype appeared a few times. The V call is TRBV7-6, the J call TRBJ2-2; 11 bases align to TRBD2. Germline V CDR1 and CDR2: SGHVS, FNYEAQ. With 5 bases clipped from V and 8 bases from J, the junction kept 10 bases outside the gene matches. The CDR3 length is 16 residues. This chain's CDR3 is CASSPTSGSVLGELFF. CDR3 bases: TGTGCCAGCAGCCCTACTAGCGGGAGCGTATTAGGGGAGCTGTTTTTT.